This entry is about one TCR beta chain. What this receptor recognizes is not known. Within one base of it there is no much larger clone, and no base qualities were kept. The CDR3 regions of human TCRbeta chains were analyzed by immunosequencing. Turning to the authors' computational methods: Repertoire TCRs were matched against a reference library of SARS-CoV-2-specific TCRs generated with the MIRA antigen-specificity platform. Breadth meant the fraction of unique TCRs that were SARS-CoV-2-associated, whereas depth meant the fraction of total T cells that were SARS-CoV-2-associated. Using the MIRA data, each spike-specific TCR was mapped to the spike region that the TCR reacts to and placed in a CD4 or CD8 class. Log10-transformed breadth and depth values were compared by one-way ANOVA with Sidak's multiple comparisons tests. The clones in this table, taken by TCRdb from immuneACCESS, are in-frame only. Not every clone is retained; where verified, under half of the shortfall comes from an unresolved V gene, and the cause of the rest is unknown. V and J calls and clone size are those listed in that table; D and trimming were worked out from the DNA. In this sample the table shows approximately 110,000 clones, more than 70% of which occur a single time. The ten largest make up 4% to 5% of the sample.

This entry comes from a study of T cell responses to AZD1222 COVID-19 vaccine (dated by TCRdb to about 2021). Regarding the study in general: AZD1222 recipients given second doses at about 4 weeks or at about 12 weeks were pooled, since spike-specific TCR depth and breadth were not found to differ between the two schedules. TCR sequencing was performed for roughly 250 trial participants, of whom 207 were given two doses of AZD1222 and 26 were given two doses of MenACWY control vaccine. Trial participants were enrolled by age into subgroups of 18-55, 56-69 and 70-plus years, and around 150, 28 and 57 TCR-sequenced participants, respectively, were included in these subgroups. Study-wide findings and limitations: No day 14 peak-response samples were available, so repertoires were characterized only after the peak T cell response. Nearly half of unique spike-specific TCRs reportedly recognized epitopes outside regions mutated in the B.1.351 and B.1.1.7 variants. After two AZD1222 doses, spike-specific TCR breadth and depth were significantly higher than at day 0 and than in MenACWY recipients. In the small 56-69-year group, the increase in depth fell short of significance, most likely because of low power. Vaccine-associated CD4 TCRs spanned the whole spike protein, with dominant responses in regions 160-218 and 743-854. Only six AZD1222 recipients were SARS-CoV-2 seropositive at baseline, limiting conclusions about previously exposed vaccinees. Participants were mostly white British, with more females than males. The authors suggested clonal diversity may have been underestimated.

CDR1 is given as SGHRS and CDR2 as YFSETQ, both from the germline V gene. The cysteine opens and the phenylalanine closes a CDR3 of 15 amino acids. Only the CDR3 DNA stays, 45 bases, in frame from base 1. Ends trimmed: V by 4 bases, J by 6 bases; bases unmatched to a gene: 8. Per the publication, the time point label means: baseline before first vaccination. Vaccinee samples were obtained from the UK trials COV001 and COV002, which included a single-blind randomized controlled phase 2/3 trial of AZD1222 (ChAdOx1 nCoV-19) in healthy adults. For TCRbeta chain sequencing, PBMC samples from trial participants were taken at day 0 and at day 28 after the second dose.

This clonotype originated in an adult in good health. Recombination joined TRBV5-1 with TRBJ1-4, with 8 bases in between that match TRBD1. The material was peripheral blood, obtained on day 0 of AZD1222 vaccination. The DNA is as follows: TGCGCCAGCAGCACCGGACAGGGAGGTGATGAAAAACTGTTTTTT. Translation gives CASSTGQGGDEKLFF.